Following are 15 T cell receptor beta chains from one sample sequenced in a study of T cells in women clearing cervical HPV infection. Produced via immunoSEQ multiplex PCR; TCRdb's table is partial and in-frame only. Recorded here are 25,000 to 35,000 clones; the top ten clones represent nearly 7%. Material: blood buffy coat. All receptors come from a woman aged 18-69 years with a cervical HPV16 infection that either progressed to CIN3+ or cleared (not recorded which).

A remark on this clone: The CDR3 goes on 3 residues after the read ends, and that part is filled in from the germline J gene. The chain couples TRBV19 to TRBJ1-5; the D is unclear. Germline V lookup: CDR1 LNHDA, CDR2 SQIVND (reference sequence). The CDR3 sequence is 14 residues long. V lost 3 bases and J lost 0, with 6 bases in between. The CDR3 is CASSMRFSNQPQHF. Incomplete CDR3 DNA: TGTGCCAGTAGTATGCGTTTTAGCAATCAGCCC.

As to this clone: The DNA ends 3 residues before the CDR3 does, and the rest of the CDR3 is filled in from the germline J gene. The rearrangement uses TRBV20-1 and TRBJ2-2; 8 bases match TRBD2. Trimming cost V 3 bases and J 6 bases; bases outside gene matches: 15. Germline V CDR1 and CDR2: DFQATT, SNEGSKA (reference sequence). There are 17 residues in the CDR3. The CDR3 DNA, read in part, is TGCAGTGCTAGGAGATCAGAAAGCGGGAGTTACTCCGGGGAG. Its translation: CSARRSESGSYSGE. The whole CDR3 protein reads CSARRSESGSYSGELFF.

Remarks on this clone: A read error may produce the germline difference seen at one junction end. The read ends 3 residues shy of where the CDR3 ends; the end is completed using the germline J gene. The gene calls are TRBV7-3 and TRBJ2-5, with 13 bases aligning to TRBD2. Germline V lookup: CDR1 SGHTA, CDR2 FQGTGA. The CDR3 has 16 residues. The CDR3 sequence is CASSSGLAGFADTQYF. The CDR3 DNA, read in part, is TGTGCCAGTAGCTCGGGACTAGCGGGGTTCGCAGATACC.

For this clone: The read terminates 3 residues before the CDR3 end, so the remaining end is supplied by the germline J gene. This rearrangement joins TRBV28 to TRBJ2-7; possible D gene TRBD1, 6 bases. Trimming took off 2 bases at V and 5 bases at J, with 13 bases between the two ends. The V gene's germline CDR1 is MDHEN and CDR2 SYDVKM. The CDR3 has 14 amino acids. Here the CDR3 reads CASSLIQGFNEQYF. CDR3 DNA, as far as it was read: TGTGCCAGCAGTTTAATCCAGGGGTTTAACGAG.

Comment on this clone: The missing CDR3 end, 3 residues past where the read stops, is filled in from the germline J gene. V usage is TRBV27 and J usage is TRBJ2-7; the match to TRBD2 covers 9 bases. CDR1 is MNHEY, CDR2 SMNVEV, per germline (reference sequence). V gave up 9 bases and J gave up 0 bases; unmatched junction bases: 3. The CDR3 totals 13 residues. CDR3 bases read: TGTGCCAGTAAGCGGGAGGACTCCTACGAG. Protein product: CASKREDSYE. From start to end, the CDR3 is CASKREDSYEQYF.

Concerning this clone: The read gets to within 3 residues of the CDR3 end, and the germline J gene fills in the rest. The chain combines TRBV4-1 with TRBJ2-5, with TRBD2 matching over 11 bases. J lost 4 bases, V lost 1 base, and 8 bases had no gene match. Germline CDR1 reads MGHRA; CDR2 reads YSYEKL. The CDR3 extends over 17 amino acids. The CDR3 is CASSQVASGGPSETQYF. Partial CDR3 DNA: TGCGCCAGCAGCCAAGTTGCTAGCGGGGGGCCATCAGAGACC.

Concerning this clone: The read terminates 3 residues before the CDR3 end, so the remaining end is supplied by the germline J gene. This rearrangement joins TRBV11-3 to TRBJ2-1, with D perhaps matching TRBD2 (6 bases). This CDR3 region has 15 residues. The germline V and J ends were trimmed by 5 bases and 4 bases, with 15 bases remaining between them. Germline-derived CDR1 and CDR2 are SGHNT and YENEEA. Incomplete CDR3 DNA: TGTGCCAGCAGCCCAAGGAGGGTTAGGTACAATGAG. Residues: CASSPRRVRYNE. The whole CDR3 sequence is CASSPRRVRYNEQFF.

As concerns this clone: The read ends 3 residues shy of where the CDR3 ends; the end is completed using the germline J gene. The rearrangement joins TRBV20-1 to TRBJ2-1, with D maybe TRBD2 (7 bases). The CDR3 has 15 amino acids. The V gene's germline CDR1 is DFQATT and CDR2 SNEGSKA (reference sequence). V lost 1 base and J 6 bases, leaving 16 bases between the germline ends. The sequenced part of the CDR3 DNA is TGCAGTGCTAGAGGTCCGGGGGGCCTTTCCAATGAG. It specifies CSARGPGGLSNE. The CDR3 in its entirety is CSARGPGGLSNEQFF.

Points on this clone: The observed sequence ends 3 residues before the CDR3 terminus, with the missing tail filled in from the germline J gene. The chain has TRBV5-4 and TRBJ2-3, with 8 nucleotides matching TRBD1. In germline, CDR1 is SGHNT, CDR2 YYREEE (reference sequence). The trim removed 0 bases at V and 8 bases at J, leaving 11 bases unmatched. This CDR3 is built from 16 residues. Incomplete CDR3 DNA: TGTGCCAGCAGCTTGGACTGGACAGGGCTTCGGGGTACG. Residues: CASSLDWTGLRGT. The CDR3 in its entirety is CASSLDWTGLRGTQYF.

As concerns this clone: Read data end 3 residues before the CDR3 end; the end is taken from the germline J gene. This sequence joins TRBV20-1 and TRBJ1-5, with a weak D call TRBD1 (5 bases). The CDR3 covers 17 residues. The germline V and J ends were trimmed by 0 bases and 1 base, with 16 bases remaining between them. Germline V gene sequence: CDR1 DFQATT, CDR2 SNEGSKA (reference sequence). The covered CDR3 bases are TGCAGTGCTAGAGATCTAGGGGCAGCACGGAGCAATCAGCCC. This sequence encodes CSARDLGAARSNQP. The full CDR3 sequence reads CSARDLGAARSNQPQHF.

A word on this clone: The CDR3 end lies 3 residues beyond the end of the read and is filled in from the germline J gene. The chain employs TRBV10-3 and TRBJ2-7, with D perhaps matching TRBD2 (5 bases). CDR1 and CDR2 from the germline V gene are ENHRY and SYGVKD. The CDR3 has 11 amino acids. V lost 11 bases and J 1 base, leaving 9 bases between the germline ends. CDR3 DNA (partial): TGTGCCCTAGCCGGTTCCTACGAG. It specifies CALAGSYE. The full CDR3 reads CALAGSYEQYF.

For this clone: A junction end diverges from the germline sequence, so it may reflect a read error. The CDR3 extends 3 residues past the end of the read, so its final part is completed from the germline J gene. V and J are TRBV20-1 and TRBJ2-3; TRBD1 matches 8 bases. The CDR3 is made up of 18 amino acids. Per germline, CDR1 DFQATT and CDR2 SNEGSKA (reference sequence). The sequenced CDR3 bases are TGCAGTGCAAGAGGGACAGGAAGGGATTTGGTCAGCACAGATACG. It encodes CSARGTGRDLVSTDT. The whole CDR3 sequence reads CSARGTGRDLVSTDTQYF.

Note on this clone: Read data end 3 residues before the CDR3 end; the end is taken from the germline J gene. The rearrangement links TRBV7-6 to TRBJ2-2; D tentatively reads TRBD1 or TRBD2 (6 bases each). The CDR3 contains 15 residues. Germline loops: CDR1 SGHVS, CDR2 FNYEAQ. The CDR3 spells CASSLGYQGREKLFF. The covered CDR3 bases are TGTGCCAGCAGCTTAGGGTATCAGGGGCGGGAAAAG.

This clone is identified as medium-sized from frequency. The CDR3 end is not reached by the read, which stops 3 residues before it; the germline J gene fills it in. The chain carries TRBV5-1 and TRBJ2-7; 8 nucleotides agree with TRBD1. The CDR3 extends over 14 amino acids. Germline V gives CDR1 SGHRS, CDR2 YFSETQ. The V gene end was trimmed by 3 bases and the J gene end by 5 bases; junction bases not matched to a gene: 7. The DNA read from the CDR3 is TGCGCCAGCAGCTATTCAGGGGGCTATAACGAG. Protein sequence: CASSYSGGYNE. The entire CDR3 reads CASSYSGGYNEQYF.

A remark on this clone: The read comes to an end 3 residues before the CDR3 does, leaving the germline J gene to fill in the end. V and J are TRBV7-8 and TRBJ2-1, with 10 nucleotides matching TRBD2. This CDR3 has 15 amino acids. The ends lost 4 bases at V and 8 bases at J; junction bases unmatched: 8. The germline gives CDR1 SGHVS, CDR2 FQNEAQ. CDR3 sequence reads: CASSSGTSVGDEQFF. Partial CDR3 DNA: TGTGCCAGCAGCTCCGGGACTAGCGTTGGAGATGAG.